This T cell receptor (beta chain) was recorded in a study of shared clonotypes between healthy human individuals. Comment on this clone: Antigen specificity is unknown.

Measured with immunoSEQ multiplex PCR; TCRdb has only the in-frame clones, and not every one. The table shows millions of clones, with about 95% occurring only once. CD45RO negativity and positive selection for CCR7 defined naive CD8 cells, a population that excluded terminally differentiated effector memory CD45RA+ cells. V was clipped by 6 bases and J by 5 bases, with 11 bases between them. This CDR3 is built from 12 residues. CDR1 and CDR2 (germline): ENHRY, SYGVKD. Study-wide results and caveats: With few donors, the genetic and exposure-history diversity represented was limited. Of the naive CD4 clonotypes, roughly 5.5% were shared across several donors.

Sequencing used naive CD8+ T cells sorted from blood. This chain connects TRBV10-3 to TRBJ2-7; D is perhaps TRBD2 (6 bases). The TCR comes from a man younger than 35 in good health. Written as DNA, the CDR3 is TGTGCCATCAGCGGCGGGGAGGACGAGCAGTACTTC. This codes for CAISGGEDEQYF.